Detailed here is one TCR beta chain. A read error may account for a junction end that differs from germline. This entry belongs to a study of blood T cell repertoires in COVID-19. About the study: Sites across the United States, Italy and Spain contributed samples from acute and convalescent COVID-19. The analysed material was cDNA or gDNA that came from T cells, B-cell-depleted T cells, or PBMCs.

CDR3 size: 15 residues. Germline CDR1 reads GTSNPN; CDR2 reads SVGIG (reference sequence). Original processing methods: Estimation of nucleated cell counts relied on the amplification of reference gene primers. Repertoires were generated with immunoSEQ multiplex PCR, while TCRdb's copy carries only in-frame clones and drops some. V, J and clone size derive from that table, while D and trimming were established from the DNA sequence. This table has under 300,000 clones, approximately 78% appearing once. Sample: peripheral blood. V usage is TRBV30 and J usage is TRBJ2-3, with 9 bases fitting TRBD1. The clonotype was recovered from a woman aged 60-75 years with active or convalescent COVID-19. CDR3 nucleotides: TGTGCCTGGAGGGCAGGAGCGACGGGGACAGGGTGGTGTGGTTTT. Encoded protein: CAWRAGATGTGWCGF.